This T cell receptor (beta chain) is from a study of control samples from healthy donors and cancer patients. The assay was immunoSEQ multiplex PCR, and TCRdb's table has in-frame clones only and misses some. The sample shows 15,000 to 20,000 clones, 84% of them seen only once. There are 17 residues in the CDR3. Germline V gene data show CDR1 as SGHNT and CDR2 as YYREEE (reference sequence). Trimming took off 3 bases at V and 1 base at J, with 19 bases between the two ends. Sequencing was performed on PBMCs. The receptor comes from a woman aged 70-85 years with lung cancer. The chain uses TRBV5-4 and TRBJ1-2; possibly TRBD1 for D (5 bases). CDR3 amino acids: CASSSRNWGRINYGYTF. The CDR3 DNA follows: TGTGCCAGCAGCTCCCGAAACTGGGGCAGGATTAACTATGGCTACACCTTC.